The 28 T cell receptor beta chains listed next were all sequenced from one sample in a study of T-cell memory formation after mild COVID-19. From the 5' RACE reads, TCRdb called clonotypes with MiXCR, one entry per CDR3 protein. Of about 390,000 distinct CDR3 sequences in the sample, 16% were seen once. Sequencing was performed on PBMCs or a T cell subset sorted from them (not recorded which). The receptor source for this set is a man between 18 and 29 years old who had mild COVID-19 (a few samples of this study predate the infection). Cell type and time point are not known.

This clonotype was seen a few times. The chain joins TRBV7-9 to TRBJ2-5, with D perhaps TRBD2 (5 bases). V gave up 5 bases and J gave up 4 bases, with 20 bases separating them. Germline V gives CDR1 SEHNR, CDR2 FQNEAQ (reference sequence). This CDR3 is 16 amino acids long. CDR3 sequence (DNA): TGTGCCAGCAGCCTTTCGGGCGGGCGGAGTAGAGAGACCCAGTACTTC. Residues: CASSLSGGRSRETQYF.

This chain uses TRBV7-9 with TRBJ2-4; a possible D gene is TRBD2 (6 bases). The CDR3 totals 15 residues. The ends were cut back, 1 base at V and 4 bases at J, with 11 bases in the middle. Germline CDR1 is SEHNR and CDR2 is FQNEAQ (reference sequence). The CDR3 loop reads CASSLVGLAKNIQYF. Written as DNA, the CDR3 is TGTGCCAGCAGCTTAGTGGGGCTAGCGAAAAACATTCAGTACTTC.

V gene TRBV19 combines with J gene TRBJ1-2; 8 bases map to TRBD1. The CDR3 totals 13 residues. With V trimmed by 10 bases and J by 3 bases, 7 bases remained unmatched. From germline, CDR1 is LNHDA and CDR2 SQIVND (reference sequence). CDR3 sequence: CATHQTGDYGYTF. For the CDR3, the DNA is TGTGCCACCCATCAGACAGGGGACTATGGCTACACCTTC.

V is TRBV10-3 and J is TRBJ2-7, with 8 bases lining up with TRBD1. The V segment lost 3 bases and the J segment 2 bases; nucleotides outside the gene matches: 6. This CDR3 is built from 15 residues. CDR1 and CDR2 (germline): ENHRY, SYGVKD. DNA of the CDR3: TGTGCCATCAGTGACTTAGACAGGGGAACCTACGAGCAGTACGTC. This codes for CAISDLDRGTYEQYV.

J is TRBJ2-1 and V is TRBV6-2 or TRBV6-3; TRBD2 matches at 8 bases. The CDR3 is 17 residues long. Trimming at V came to 5 bases and at J to 8 bases, leaving 17 bases not matched to a gene. The germline V gene has CDR1 MNHEY and CDR2 SVGEGT. Here the CDR3 reads CASSQPPREGSLDEQFF. The CDR3 DNA reads as TGTGCCAGCAGTCAACCTCCCCGGGAGGGCTCATTAGATGAGCAGTTCTTC.

The chain uses TRBV27 and TRBJ2-2; D gene unclear. V was clipped by 4 bases and J by 0 bases, with 9 bases between them. Germline CDR1 MNHEY, CDR2 SMNVEV (reference sequence). There are 15 residues in the CDR3. As DNA, the CDR3 is TGTGCCAGCAGTTATTTTTACCCGAACACCGGGGAGCTGTTTTTT. As protein: CASSYFYPNTGELFF.

This clonotype was picked up a small number of times. This chain links TRBV7-2 with TRBJ2-3; 8 positions agree with TRBD2. The V gene end was trimmed by 8 bases and the J gene end by 6 bases; junction bases not matched to a gene: 16. The CDR3 is 16 amino acids. Germline lookup yields CDR1 SGHTA and CDR2 FQGNSA. CDR3 DNA sequence: TGTGCCAGCCTTAGAAGTCCGGGGGGGCTAGGGGATACGCAGTATTTT. Translation gives CASLRSPGGLGDTQYF.

This chain uses TRBV20-1 with TRBJ2-2, with 7 positions matching TRBD1. The CDR3 runs 14 residues. The germline V gene encodes CDR1 DFQATT and CDR2 SNEGSKA (reference sequence). V trimming: 6 bases; J trimming: 0 bases; junction bases outside the gene matches: 4. DNA for the CDR3: TGCAGTGCCTCAGGGACAGCGAACACCGGGGAGCTGTTTTTT. It is translated as CSASGTANTGELFF.

The chain has TRBV4-1 and TRBJ1-4, with a tentative D call TRBD1 (5 bases). This CDR3 contains 14 residues. Trimming shortened V by 1 base and J by 10 bases, and 13 bases separated the two germline ends. The germline V gene encodes CDR1 MGHRA and CDR2 YSYEKL. CDR3 amino acids: CASSQVPGPRKLFF. Here the CDR3 DNA reads TGCGCCAGCAGCCAAGTCCCGGGGCCTAGAAAACTGTTTTTT.

CDR3 sequence reads: CASSRVGRDTQYF. CDR3 bases: TGTGCCAGCAGCCGGGTGGGCCGGGATACGCAGTATTTT. The rearrangement uses TRBV7-2 and TRBJ2-3; unclear D gene. The CDR3 has 13 residues. V was clipped by 5 bases and J by 6 bases, with 12 bases between them. The germline CDR1 and CDR2 sequences are SGHTA and FQGNSA.

The gene calls are TRBV5-5 and TRBJ1-6, with D tentatively TRBD1 (5 bases). Trimming took off 3 bases at V and 8 bases at J, with 12 bases between the two ends. The CDR3 covers 14 residues. The germline V gene encodes CDR1 SGHKS and CDR2 YYEKEE (reference sequence). CDR3 bases: TGTGCCAGCAGCTCGGCTGCAGGGTATTCACCCCTCCACTTT. Its translation: CASSSAAGYSPLHF.

The V call is TRBV6-2 or TRBV6-3, the J call TRBJ2-3; unclear D gene. V lost 4 bases and J lost 3, with 11 bases in between. This CDR3 has 14 amino acids. Germline lookup yields CDR1 MNHEY and CDR2 SVGEGT. CDR3 in amino acids: CASSSPVGTDTQYF. The CDR3 DNA reads as TGTGCCAGCAGTTCCCCCGTGGGGACAGATACGCAGTATTTT.

The sample holds a few counts of this clonotype. The chain carries TRBV24-1 and TRBJ2-3, with 12 bases matching TRBD1. Germline CDR1 is KGHDR and CDR2 is SFDVKD. This CDR3 comprises 15 residues. J lost 2 bases, V lost 7 bases, and 3 bases had no gene match. In DNA form, the CDR3 reads TGTGCCACCAGGGCGGGACAGGGGGCCACAGATACGCAGTATTTT. Protein product: CATRAGQGATDTQYF.

This clonotype has just a few counts. This chain joins TRBV20-1 and TRBJ1-5, with D unclear. Per the germline V gene, CDR1 is DFQATT and CDR2 is SNEGSKA (reference sequence). The CDR3 runs to 13 residues. With 3 bases removed from V and 0 bases from J, the gap between germline ends came to 6 bases. This chain's CDR3 is CSASTPSNQPQHF. In nucleotides, the CDR3 is TGCAGTGCTAGCACTCCTAGCAATCAGCCCCAGCATTTT.

V usage is TRBV11-2 and J usage is TRBJ2-1; TRBD1 might be the D (5 bases). Germline V gives CDR1 SGHAT, CDR2 FQNNGV. The CDR3 spans 15 residues. Trimming left V 1 base short and J 6 bases short, with 13 bases between. In DNA, the CDR3 is TGTGCCAGCAGCTTAGGCCACGGGCAGGGCAATGAGCAGTTCTTC. Its protein is CASSLGHGQGNEQFF.

There are many counts of this clonotype. The chain is built from TRBV5-1 and TRBJ2-2; 11 bases are shared with TRBD2. The CDR3 has 17 residues. The ends lost 4 bases at V and 5 bases at J; junction bases unmatched: 10. Germline CDR1 reads SGHRS; CDR2 reads YFSETQ. The CDR3 protein is CASSQQGLAATTGELFF. The DNA of the CDR3 is TGCGCCAGCAGCCAGCAGGGACTAGCGGCGACAACCGGGGAGCTGTTTTTT.

J is TRBJ2-3 and V is TRBV6-5, with D tentatively TRBD1 (6 bases). The CDR3 is made up of 18 amino acids. Trimming took 2 bases from V and 2 from J, leaving 20 bases between them. Germline lookup yields CDR1 MNHEY and CDR2 SVGAGI. CDR3 nucleotides: TGTGCCAGCAGTTACAGGCCCCAGGGGTTACGGCCCACAGATACGCAGTATTTT. It translates to CASSYRPQGLRPTDTQYF.

The rearrangement links TRBV12-3 or TRBV12-4 to TRBJ1-2; the D is unclear. Deletions cut 2 bases from V and 6 bases from J, with 16 bases between. CDR3 length: 15 residues. The CDR3, as DNA: TGTGCCAGCAGTTTAACGTTTCGGTCCTACCATGGCTACACCTTC. Its translation is CASSLTFRSYHGYTF.

The chain uses TRBV19 and TRBJ1-2; D remains unclear. The V and J ends lost 8 bases and 6 bases respectively, with 4 bases between them. Germline lookup yields CDR1 LNHDA and CDR2 SQIVND (reference sequence). The CDR3 has 9 amino acids. The CDR3 loop is CASGNGYTF. CDR3 nucleotide sequence: TGTGCCAGTGGAAATGGCTACACCTTC.

There are a few counts of this clonotype. V and J are TRBV11-2 and TRBJ2-7; no definite D call. Per the germline V gene, CDR1 is SGHAT and CDR2 is FQNNGV. V lost 0 bases, J lost 3 bases, and 12 bases lay in between. CDR3 length: 15 residues. CDR3 region: CASSLDGVNRYEQYF. CDR3 bases: TGTGCCAGCAGCTTAGATGGCGTAAACCGCTACGAGCAGTACTTC.

The chain combines TRBV12-3 or TRBV12-4 with TRBJ1-2, with 7 bases that match TRBD1. V gave up 5 bases and J gave up 4 bases; unmatched junction bases: 10. The CDR3 has 15 amino acids. The CDR3 coding sequence is TGTGCCAGCAGTCCACGGACAGGACCAGGCTATGGCTACACCTTC. Its translation: CASSPRTGPGYGYTF.

In its sample, this clonotype was seen many times. The chain has TRBV5-1 and TRBJ2-3; 7 nucleotides align to TRBD1. Trimming removed 4 bases from V and 1 base from J; junction bases left unmatched: 15. The germline gives CDR1 SGHRS, CDR2 YFSETQ. The CDR3 consists of 18 residues. The CDR3 region is CASSLRQGSWGGTDTQYF. The CDR3 DNA sequence: TGCGCCAGCAGCCTCAGACAGGGATCCTGGGGCGGCACAGATACGCAGTATTTT.

This chain connects TRBV6-5 to TRBJ1-3; TRBD1 agrees at 7 bases. In germline, CDR1 is MNHEY, CDR2 SVGAGI. Trimming cost V 4 bases and J 6 bases; bases outside gene matches: 6. This CDR3 region has 14 residues. The CDR3 spells CASSFGTVPNTIYF. CDR3 nucleotides: TGTGCCAGCAGTTTCGGGACAGTCCCAAACACCATATATTTT.

This clonotype was seen a few times. V and J are TRBV4-3 and TRBJ2-3; 11 bases fit TRBD2. Germline CDR1 and CDR2: LGHNA and YSLEER. CDR3 length: 18 residues. V was pared by 2 bases and J by 5 bases, with 12 bases of the junction left unmatched. CDR3 DNA sequence: TGCGCCAGCAGCCAAAAAGCCCCACTAGCGGGGGCGGGAGATACGCAGTATTTT. This translates into CASSQKAPLAGAGDTQYF.

With regard to this clonotype: One junction end disagrees with the germline gene, perhaps due to a read error. The V call is TRBV6-5, the J call TRBJ1-5, with D perhaps matching TRBD1 (6 bases). Germline V gene lookup returns CDR1 MNHEY and CDR2 SVGAGI. This CDR3 contains 16 residues. In DNA, the CDR3 is TGTGCCAGCAGTGACTCGACAGGTTATAGCAATCAGCCCCAGCATTTT. It is translated as CASSDSTGYSNQPQHF.

The chain links TRBV28 to TRBJ2-1; TRBD1 matches at 8 bases. After removal of 6 bases from V and 0 bases from J, the junction contained 4 bases not matched to a gene. This CDR3 spans 15 amino acids. The germline V gene has CDR1 MDHEN and CDR2 SYDVKM. The CDR3 here is CASRADRVSYNEQFF. In nucleotides, the CDR3 is TGTGCCAGCAGGGCGGACAGGGTCTCCTACAATGAGCAGTTCTTC.

This clonotype was seen a handful of times. This chain uses TRBV4-2 with TRBJ2-3, with D hard to call. The CDR3 loop spans 13 amino acids. Trimming shortened V by 2 bases and J by 6 bases, and 9 bases separated the two germline ends. Germline V lookup: CDR1 LGHNA, CDR2 YNFKEQ. CDR3 in amino acids: CASSQPGRDTQYF. The CDR3 DNA reads TGTGCCAGCAGCCAACCAGGACGGGATACGCAGTATTTT.

This clonotype occurred a few times. The chain couples TRBV5-6 to TRBJ2-7; TRBD2 agrees at 7 bases. The germline V gene encodes CDR1 SGHDT and CDR2 YYEEEE. The CDR3 is 14 residues long. J was trimmed by 0 bases and V by 4 bases; bases with no gene match: 4. The DNA of the CDR3 is TGTGCCAGCAGCAAGGGAGGGAGCTCCTACGAGCAGTACGTC. It is translated as CASSKGGSSYEQYV.